This is a list of T cell receptor beta chains from one sample in a study of blood T cell repertoires in COVID-19. Repertoires were generated with immunoSEQ multiplex PCR, while TCRdb's copy carries only in-frame clones and drops some. The sample includes about 88,000 clones, around 90% of them seen just once. The sample comprised peripheral blood. These receptors were obtained from a male donor with acute or convalescent COVID-19. Both conserved end residues are part of each CDR3. Fields, in order: D gene, J gene, V gene, clone size, CDR3 protein, CDR3 DNA. D genes are given only for firm matches. Clone sizes are given selectively: once, few, many, or a class where the clone is expanded.

TRBD1 | TRBJ1-2 | TRBV30 | NA | CAQTGAYGYTF | TGTGCCCAGACAGGGGCCTATGGCTACACCTTC
TRBD2 | TRBJ2-7 | TRBV29-1 | NA | CSVTASGGEPEQYF | TGCAGCGTTACCGCTAGCGGGGGGGAACCTGAGCAGTACTTC
NA | TRBJ2-7 | TRBV27 | NA | CASRVRSTSYEQYF | TGTGCCAGCAGGGTAAGGAGCACCTCCTACGAGCAGTACTTC
NA | TRBJ1-2 | TRBV24-1 | NA | CATSDSYGYTF | TGTGCCACCAGTGATTCTTATGGCTACACCTTC
TRBD2 | TRBJ2-1 | TRBV11-3 | NA | CASSLMSDAGGRNEQFF | TGTGCCAGCAGCTTAATGTCTGACGCGGGGGGGCGGAATGAGCAGTTCTTC
TRBD1 | TRBJ2-2 | TRBV5-1 | NA | CASSSDRGLSTGELFF | TGCGCCAGCAGCTCGGACAGGGGGTTATCGACCGGGGAGCTGTTTTTT
NA | TRBJ1-5 | TRBV6-5 | NA | CASRRQGNQPQHF | TGTGCCAGCAGACGACAGGGCAATCAGCCCCAGCATTTT
NA | TRBJ2-1 | TRBV2 | once | CASSPDRSYNEQFF | TGTGCCAGCAGTCCTGACAGGTCCTACAATGAGCAGTTCTTC
NA | TRBJ2-2 | TRBV5-4 | NA | CASSRDSMFTGELFF | TGTGCCAGCAGCCGGGACTCAATGTTCACCGGGGAGCTGTTTTTT
NA | TRBJ2-3 | TRBV30 | once | CAWTGGDTDTQYF | TGTGCCTGGACGGGCGGGGACACAGATACGCAGTATTTT
NA | TRBJ2-6 | TRBV25-1 | once | CASSAAPGANVLTF | TGTGCCAGCAGCGCCGCGCCTGGGGCCAACGTCCTGACTTTC
TRBD1 | TRBJ2-2 | TRBV6-5 | NA | CASTLDRGFSGELFF | TGTGCCAGCACCCTAGACAGGGGATTCTCCGGGGAGCTGTTTTTT
TRBD1 | TRBJ2-3 | TRBV24-1 | NA | CATSASQGAQYF | TGTGCCACCAGTGCTTCGCAGGGGGCGCAGTATTTT
TRBD2 | TRBJ2-5 | TRBV5-1 | NA | CASSHQSGREETQYF | TGCGCCAGCAGCCACCAGTCCGGGCGGGAGGAGACCCAGTACTTC
TRBD1 | TRBJ2-3 | TRBV7-9 | once | CASRIGGQGHTDTQYF | TGTGCCAGCAGGATCGGTGGACAGGGTCACACAGATACGCAGTATTTT
NA | TRBJ1-1 | TRBV7-8 | NA | CASSLGTAKTEAFF | TGTGCCAGCAGCTTAGGGACAGCTAAAACTGAAGCTTTCTTT
TRBD1 | TRBJ1-4 | TRBV19 | once | CASSPTPPGQGPNEKLFF | TGTGCCAGTAGTCCCACTCCACCGGGACAGGGACCTAATGAAAAACTGTTTTTT
NA | TRBJ1-1 | TRBV2 | NA | CASLQGRQRNTEAFF | TGTGCCAGTTTACAGGGTCGACAGAGGAACACTGAAGCTTTCTTT
TRBD1 | TRBJ2-1 | TRBV5-4 | NA | CASSPQGSPSYNEQFF | TGTGCCAGCAGCCCACAGGGGTCCCCTTCCTACAATGAGCAGTTCTTC
TRBD2 | TRBJ2-1 | TRBV7-2 | NA | CASSYGGGVNEQFF | TGTGCCAGCAGCTACGGCGGGGGGGTTAATGAGCAGTTCTTC
TRBD1 | TRBJ1-6 | TRBV4-1 | NA | CASSPSFGQGNSPLHF | TGCGCCAGCAGCCCGTCCTTCGGACAGGGGAATTCACCCCTCCACTTT
TRBD1 | TRBJ2-3 | TRBV3-1/TRBV3-2 | once | CASSKGQGADTQYF | TGTGCCAGCAGCAAGGGACAGGGGGCAGATACGCAGTATTTT
NA | TRBJ1-3 | TRBV9 | once | CASSVDGFSGNTIYF | TGTGCCAGCAGCGTAGACGGTTTCTCTGGAAACACCATATATTTT
NA | TRBJ1-5 | TRBV5-1 | NA | CASSLVGGNQPQHF | TGCGCCAGCAGCTTGGTAGGGGGTAATCAGCCCCAGCATTTT
TRBD2 | TRBJ2-5 | TRBV20-1 | NA | CSASDWRTSGGPETQYF | TGCAGTGCTAGTGATTGGAGGACTAGCGGGGGCCCAGAGACCCAGTACTTC
NA | TRBJ1-4 | TRBV6-6 | NA | CASSYGQDYEKLFF | TGTGCCAGCAGTTACGGGCAGGACTATGAAAAACTGTTTTTT
NA | TRBJ2-1 | TRBV5-4 | NA | CASSDGGAGYEQFF | TGTGCCAGCAGCGACGGGGGAGCGGGCTATGAGCAGTTCTTC
TRBD2 | TRBJ2-3 | TRBV11-3 | NA | CASSLGGGGAADTQYF | TGTGCCAGCAGCTTAGGCGGCGGGGGGGCCGCAGATACGCAGTATTTT
NA | TRBJ1-5 | TRBV2 | few | CATGDNQPQHF | TGTGCCACAGGGGACAATCAGCCCCAGCATTTT
TRBD1 | TRBJ2-2 | TRBV6-5 | NA | CASSRDSTGELFF | TGTGCCAGCAGCCGGGACAGCACCGGGGAGCTGTTTTTT
TRBD2 | TRBJ2-3 | TRBV15 | NA | CATSRGGGSPHTQYF | TGTGCCACCAGCAGAGGGGGAGGGTCCCCTCATACGCAGTATTTT
NA | TRBJ1-2 | TRBV4-2 | NA | CASSQDQPGSNYGYTF | TGTGCCAGCAGCCAAGATCAACCAGGATCTAACTATGGCTACACCTTC
TRBD1 | TRBJ2-7 | TRBV6-2/TRBV6-3 | NA | CASSYSPRDRVFSYEQYF | TGTGCCAGCAGTTACTCGCCTCGGGACAGGGTTTTCTCCTACGAGCAGTACTTC
TRBD2 | TRBJ2-5 | TRBV6-2/TRBV6-3 | few | CASSYTSGEIQETQYF | TGTGCCAGCAGTTACACTAGCGGGGAGATCCAAGAGACCCAGTACTTC
NA | TRBJ1-1 | TRBV6-5 | NA | CASTKGVVNTEAFF | TGTGCCAGCACCAAGGGGGTAGTGAACACTGAAGCTTTCTTT
NA | TRBJ1-2 | TRBV3-1/TRBV3-2 | NA | CASSHDRGSYGYTF | TGTGCCAGCAGCCACGATCGAGGGAGCTATGGCTACACCTTC
TRBD1 | TRBJ1-1 | TRBV7-2 | few | CASSPQDRGDTEAFF | TGTGCCAGCAGCCCCCAGGACAGGGGTGATACTGAAGCTTTCTTT
TRBD1 | TRBJ1-3 | TRBV7-9 | NA | CASSPRQGGRDGIYF | TGTGCCAGCAGCCCCCGACAGGGGGGTCGTGATGGCATATATTTT
NA | TRBJ2-7 | TRBV6-5 | NA | CASSRSQQEPAEQYF | TGTGCCAGCAGCCGATCTCAGCAGGAACCCGCCGAGCAGTACTTC
NA | TRBJ1-6 | TRBV21-1 | NA | CASRESSYNSPLHF | TGTGCCAGCCGGGAGAGCTCCTATAATTCACCCCTCCACTTT
NA | TRBJ1-2 | TRBV21-1 | NA | CASSRRAHSGYTF | TGTGCCAGCAGCCGTCGAGCCCACAGTGGCTACACCTTC
TRBD1 | TRBJ2-2 | TRBV3-1/TRBV3-2 | few | CASRDRENTGELFF | TGTGCCAGCCGGGACAGGGAGAACACCGGGGAGCTGTTTTTT
NA | TRBJ1-4 | TRBV27 | once | CASSSEREKLFF | TGTGCCAGCTCGTCCGAGAGGGAAAAACTGTTTTTT
TRBD1 | TRBJ1-1 | TRBV4-2 | NA | CASSQDQAGGNEAFF | TGTGCCAGCAGCCAAGATCAAGCAGGGGGCAATGAAGCTTTCTTT
TRBD2 | TRBJ2-7 | TRBV5-5 | NA | CASSLVWGGDEQYF | TGTGCCAGCAGCTTGGTTTGGGGAGGGGACGAGCAGTACTTC